This TCR beta chain comes out of a study of blood T cell repertoires in COVID-19. The germline V gene has CDR1 SGHRS and CDR2 YFSETQ. V was cut by 0 bases and J by 7 bases, with 13 bases left in between. The CDR3 has 14 residues. In the authors' workflow: Estimation of nucleated cell counts was performed using reference gene primer amplification. Method: immunoSEQ multiplex PCR; TCRdb's copy keeps in-frame clones and lacks some. The V and J calls and clone size were taken over from that table, and D and trimming were inferred from the DNA. The table has approximately 93,000 clones, around 87% seen once. This clone has just one count.

Sequencing used peripheral blood. This chain links TRBV5-1 with TRBJ1-2; perhaps TRBD1 as D (6 bases). The origin of this receptor is a human donor in a cohort sampled during active COVID-19. CDR3 protein: CASSLDGTNLGYTF. In nucleotides, the CDR3 is TGCGCCAGCAGCTTGGACGGGACAAACCTTGGCTACACCTTC.